The 20 T cell receptor beta chains reported below all come from one sample, sequenced in a study of control samples from healthy donors and cancer patients. Libraries were prepared by immunoSEQ multiplex PCR; TCRdb keeps only in-frame clonotypes and omits some of them. The sample records roughly 100,000 clones, about 88% being singletons. The specimen was blood. These receptors came from a woman between 50 and 59 years old in good health.

This clone was counted a few times. The chain couples TRBV19 to TRBJ1-2; 7 bases agree with TRBD1. The J segment lost 4 bases and the V segment lost 3 bases, leaving 8 bases of the junction unmatched. Germline CDR1 and CDR2: LNHDA and SQIVND (reference sequence). CDR3 length equals 15 residues. DNA of the CDR3: TGTGCCAGTAGTATCCGGGACAGCTCGGTCTATGGCTACACCTTC. Residues: CASSIRDSSVYGYTF.

This rearrangement joins TRBV19 to TRBJ1-1, with TRBD1 as a possible D gene (6 bases). This CDR3 has 14 residues. The germline CDR1 and CDR2 sequences are LNHDA and SQIVND (reference sequence). The V gene lost 3 bases and the J gene lost 7 bases, with 15 bases spanning the gap. The CDR3 loop is CASSMTHRASEAFF. In DNA form, the CDR3 reads TGTGCCAGTAGTATGACCCACAGGGCCAGTGAAGCTTTCTTT.

The rearrangement links TRBV7-8 to TRBJ1-5, with D perhaps matching TRBD1 (5 bases). Per the germline V gene, CDR1 is SGHVS and CDR2 is FQNEAQ. Trimming removed 5 bases at V and 9 bases at J, with 26 bases between. The CDR3 is made up of 17 amino acids. In nucleotides, the CDR3 is TGTGCCAGCAGCCACAGCGTCCGGGACCCAGGCGGTGGGCCCCAGCATTTT. It is translated as CASSHSVRDPGGGPQHF.

This chain connects TRBV5-6 to TRBJ2-2, with D maybe TRBD1 (5 bases). Germline CDR1 SGHDT, CDR2 YYEEEE. The CDR3 spans 16 residues. The germline V and J ends were trimmed by 0 bases and 3 bases, with 12 bases remaining between them. The CDR3 bases are TGTGCCAGCAGCTTGGTAGGCAGGGTGGACACCGGGGAGCTGTTTTTT. The encoded protein is CASSLVGRVDTGELFF. Drawing the rest from reference TRBV5-6 and TRBJ2-2, the complete variable domain is DAGVTQSPTHLIKTRGQQVTLRCSPKSGHDTVSWYQQALGQGPQFIFQYYEEEERQRGNFPDRFSGHQFPNYSSELNVNALLLGDSALYLCASSLVGRVDTGELFFGEGSRLTVL.

The chain joins TRBV23-1 to TRBJ2-7; either TRBD1 or TRBD2 may fit D (5 bases each). TRBV23-1 is flagged as an ORF with uncertain function. V was shortened by 8 bases and J by 2 bases, with 13 bases between the two germline ends. There are 13 residues in the CDR3. This CDR3 reads CASRGVTPYEQYF. CDR3 bases: TGCGCCAGCCGAGGGGTTACCCCCTACGAGCAGTACTTC.

CDR3 nucleotide sequence: TGTGCCAGCAGTGTTAGCGGGAGAGTTGAGACCCAGTACTTC. Protein product: CASSVSGRVETQYF. The chain has TRBV25-1 and TRBJ2-5, with TRBD2 identical over 9 bases. The CDR3 has 14 amino acids. Germline V gene sequence: CDR1 MGHDK, CDR2 SYGVNS. Trimming removed 4 bases from V and 5 bases from J; junction bases left unmatched: 5. Full variable domain (outside the CDR3, taken from reference TRBV25-1 and TRBJ2-5): EADIYQTPRYLVIGTGKKITLECSQTMGHDKMYWYQQDPGMELHLIHYSYGVNSTEKGDLSSESTVSRIRTEHFPLTLESARPSHTSQYLCASSVSGRVETQYFGPGTRLLVL.

This chain joins TRBV3-1 (or the pseudogene TRBV3-2) and TRBJ2-6; D call uncertain. The CDR3 consists of 14 residues. Trimming stripped 4 bases from V and 0 bases from J, with 4 bases between. CDR1 LGHDT and CDR2 YNNKEL come from the germline V gene (reference sequence). In DNA, the CDR3 is TGTGCCAGCAGCCCTTACTCTGGGGCCAACGTCCTGACTTTC. The encoded protein is CASSPYSGANVLTF.

The J gene is TRBJ2-2, the V gene TRBV5-5; D gene ambiguous. Per germline, CDR1 SGHKS and CDR2 YYEKEE (reference sequence). This CDR3 region has 16 residues. V shed 0 bases and J shed 1 base, with 10 bases lying between them. As DNA, the CDR3 is TGTGCCAGCAGCTTGGTTGGCAGGATGAACACCGGGGAGCTGTTTTTT. Protein: CASSLVGRMNTGELFF.

The CDR3 reads CASSPQGPKDTQYF. The CDR3 DNA reads TGTGCCAGCTCACCACAGGGGCCGAAAGATACGCAGTATTTT. The rearrangement uses TRBV18 and TRBJ2-3; possible D gene TRBD1, 5 bases. Germline-derived CDR1 and CDR2 are KGHSH and LQKENI. Trimming pared 1 base from V and 5 bases from J, leaving 10 bases between. This CDR3 comprises 14 residues.

The J gene is TRBJ2-1, the V gene TRBV6-2 or TRBV6-3, with 8 bases that match TRBD2. Per the germline V gene, CDR1 is MNHEY and CDR2 is SVGEGT. CDR3 length equals 16 residues. Unmatched junction bases numbered 13, after V lost 7 bases and J lost 5 bases. The CDR3 is CASIPQGKRGNNEQFF. The CDR3, as DNA: TGTGCCAGCATCCCGCAGGGGAAGCGGGGGAACAATGAGCAGTTCTTC.

The chain uses TRBV6-5 and TRBJ2-1; 11 bases match TRBD2. With V trimmed by 6 bases and J by 4 bases, 5 bases remained unmatched. The CDR3 is made up of 15 amino acids. Looked up from germline, CDR1 is MNHEY and CDR2 is SVGAGI. The CDR3 nucleotides are TGTGCCAGCAGACCCGGGACTAGCGGTTACAATGAGCAGTTCTTC. Its translation is CASRPGTSGYNEQFF.

This CDR3 is CASSLSGVYHYGYTF. In DNA form, the CDR3 reads TGTGCCAGCAGTTTAAGCGGGGTGTATCACTATGGCTACACCTTC. The chain recombines TRBV28 with TRBJ1-2; D not resolved. This CDR3 is 15 amino acids long. Trimming stripped 2 bases from V and 3 bases from J, with 13 bases between. The germline CDR1 and CDR2 sequences are MDHEN and SYDVKM.

V is TRBV6-5 and J is TRBJ2-7; D unclear. Per the germline V gene, CDR1 is MNHEY and CDR2 is SVGAGI. CDR3 length: 11 amino acids. V shed 8 bases and J shed 4 bases, with 9 bases lying between them. CDR3 amino acids: CASCKLYEQYF. The CDR3 DNA is TGTGCCAGCTGCAAGTTATACGAGCAGTACTTC.

The chain joins TRBV5-4 to TRBJ2-3, with D maybe TRBD2 (7 bases). Looked up from germline, CDR1 is SGHNT and CDR2 is YYREEE (reference sequence). The CDR3 length is 16 residues. Trimming took 4 bases from V and 2 from J, leaving 17 bases between them. The CDR3 loop reads CASSGGAGVTTDTQYF. In DNA form, the CDR3 reads TGTGCCAGCAGCGGGGGGGCGGGAGTAACCACAGATACGCAGTATTTT.

The chain has TRBV19 and TRBJ1-2, with TRBD1 identical over 12 bases. CDR1 and CDR2 (germline): LNHDA, SQIVND (reference sequence). The CDR3 is 16 amino acids. After removal of 6 bases from V and 3 bases from J, the junction contained 8 bases not matched to a gene. In DNA, the CDR3 is TGTGCCAGTAGCCGGGACAGGGGGCGCGTGGACTATGGCTACACCTTC. Amino acids: CASSRDRGRVDYGYTF.

This chain joins TRBV14 and TRBJ2-1; tentatively, D is TRBD2 (5 bases). The germline CDR1 and CDR2 sequences are SGHDN and FVKESK. Trimming pared 4 bases from V and 11 bases from J, leaving 12 bases between. The CDR3 runs 12 residues. The CDR3 loop reads CASSPVGSKQFF. DNA for the CDR3: TGTGCCAGCAGCCCGGTAGGGAGCAAGCAGTTCTTC.

The chain couples TRBV3-1 (or the pseudogene TRBV3-2) to TRBJ2-2; 7 nucleotides line up with TRBD2. This CDR3 has 15 amino acids. V trimming: 6 bases; J trimming: 6 bases; junction bases outside the gene matches: 10. Germline CDR1 and CDR2: LGHDT and YNNKEL (reference sequence). The CDR3 is CASSKARRGSGELFF. The CDR3, as DNA: TGTGCCAGCAGTAAGGCTAGGCGGGGGTCCGGGGAGCTGTTTTTT.

V is TRBV6-5 and J is TRBJ2-1; the match to TRBD1 covers 9 bases. The CDR3 covers 16 residues. Looked up from germline, CDR1 is MNHEY and CDR2 is SVGAGI. V was pared by 0 bases and J by 2 bases, with 2 bases of the junction left unmatched. For the CDR3, the DNA is TGTGCCAGCAGTTACTCGGACAGGGGTCCCTACAATGAGCAGTTCTTC. It codes for CASSYSDRGPYNEQFF.

This sequence joins TRBV19 and TRBJ1-2, with TRBD1 matching over 7 bases. Germline CDR1 LNHDA, CDR2 SQIVND (reference sequence). This CDR3 comprises 15 residues. V gave up 1 base and J gave up 5 bases; unmatched junction bases: 7. CDR3 sequence reads: CASSIGAGGTYGYTF. The CDR3 coding sequence is TGTGCCAGTAGTATAGGGGCAGGGGGAACGTATGGCTACACCTTC. Full variable domain (outside the CDR3, taken from reference TRBV19 and TRBJ1-2): DGGITQSPKYLFRKEGQNVTLSCEQNLNHDAMYWYRQDPGQGLRLIYYSQIVNDFQKGDIAEGYSVSREKKESFPLTVTSAQKNPTAFYLCASSIGAGGTYGYTFGSGTRLTVV.

The chain uses TRBV10-3 and TRBJ1-2; D is unclear. Per germline, CDR1 ENHRY and CDR2 SYGVKD. The V gene lost 4 bases and the J gene lost 0 bases, with 12 bases spanning the gap. This CDR3 spans 15 amino acids. The CDR3 DNA reads TGTGCCATCAGTGTAGGAGGGCTTGCTAACTATGGCTACACCTTC. Amino acids: CAISVGGLANYGYTF.